This T cell receptor (beta chain) was recorded in a study of CD8 T cell repertoires and HIV-1 epitope variants. The table came from immunoSEQ multiplex PCR; TCRdb's copy has only in-frame clones and leaves some out. The data contain just over 7,000 clones, around 65% of them singletons. V was pared by 8 bases and J by 2 bases, with 9 bases between. The germline CDR1 and CDR2 sequences are LNHNV and YYDKDF (reference sequence). The CDR3 length is 13 residues. Study-wide results and limits: Nef KF9 drew roughly five clonotypes and HW9 one, without TAALDMSHF responses.

Remarks on this clone: What it recognizes is unknown.

This clonotype was sampled from a male donor with HIV. The genes are TRBV15 and TRBJ2-2; D unresolved. Sequencing input: cultured CD8+ T cells derived from PBMCs. Written as DNA, the CDR3 is TGTGCCACCCATCATAGCAACACCGGGGAGCTGTTTTTT. This encodes CATHHSNTGELFF.